This T cell receptor beta chain was identified during a study of T cells in women clearing cervical HPV infection. Study details: Blood came at first lesion visit for cases, post-clearance for controls. For cases, blood was sampled a median about 150 days after lesion detection, interquartile range 90 to 200 days.

Turning to this clone: Its antigen is unidentified. The read halts 3 residues ahead of the CDR3 end, with the missing end drawn from the germline J gene.

Each participant carried one incident cervical HPV16 infection only. TCRdb keeps only in-frame clones here, not all; method: immunoSEQ multiplex PCR. The sample table sets out 30,000 to 35,000 clones. V was pared by 0 bases and J by 1 base, with 9 bases between. Germline V lookup: CDR1 MNHNS, CDR2 SASEGT. This CDR3 is built from 16 residues. Findings of the study overall: Timing of associations relative to infection is unclear; T-cell subsets were not isolated.

The chain uses TRBV6-1 and TRBJ1-4; D unresolved. This receptor was taken from a woman between 18 and 70 years old with a cervical HPV16 infection that either progressed to CIN3+ or cleared (not recorded which). Material for sequencing was blood buffy coat. The sequenced CDR3 bases are TGTGCCAGCAGTGAAGCGGGTGACATAACTAATGAAAAA. Translation: CASSEAGDITNEK. The CDR3 as a whole reads CASSEAGDITNEKLFF.